Presented here are 11 T cell receptor beta chains from one specimen sequenced in a study of blood T cell repertoires in COVID-19. Here immunoSEQ multiplex PCR was the method, and the copy in TCRdb shows in-frame clones only, minus some. The sample includes roughly 80,000 clones, 70% to 85% of them seen just once. Source material: peripheral blood. The source is a human donor in a cohort sampled during active COVID-19.

V and J are TRBV5-3 and TRBJ2-5; 8 nucleotides agree with TRBD1. TRBV5-3 falls under the ORF class, with uncertain function. The V gene end was trimmed by 3 bases and the J gene end by 4 bases; junction bases not matched to a gene: 11. The CDR3 totals 16 residues. CDR3 region: CARSSRGRGNRETQYF. CDR3 DNA sequence: TGTGCCAGAAGCTCCAGGGGGCGCGGAAATCGAGAGACCCAGTACTTC.

This clone was found a few times. The chain couples TRBV2 to TRBJ1-5; possibly TRBD1 for D (5 bases). CDR3 length equals 14 residues. Between the trimmed V and J ends, which lost 4 bases and 7 bases, there was a span of 14 bases. Germline values: CDR1 SNHLY, CDR2 FYNNEI. CDR3 bases: TGTGCCAGCAGTGTGTTGTCAGGGTCCCAGCCCCAGCATTTT. This gives the protein CASSVLSGSQPQHF.

In regard to this clone: Other DNA sequences in the same sample also yield this CDR3. This chain joins TRBV7-3 and TRBJ1-2; tentatively, D is TRBD1 (6 bases). This CDR3 comprises 13 residues. Germline values: CDR1 SGHTA, CDR2 FQGTGA. V was pared by 5 bases and J by 6 bases, with 13 bases between. For the CDR3, the DNA is TGTGCCAGCAGCCTAGGAACAGGGCATGGCTACACCTTC. Its protein is CASSLGTGHGYTF.

The V gene is TRBV3-1 (or the pseudogene TRBV3-2), the J gene TRBJ1-6; 9 bases line up with TRBD1. This CDR3 is 15 amino acids long. Germline CDR1 reads LGHDT; CDR2 reads YNNKEL (reference sequence). V lost 4 bases to trimming and J lost 6 bases; unmatched junction nucleotides: 4. CDR3 loop: CASSPQDRGNSPLHF. CDR3 DNA: TGTGCCAGCAGCCCCCAGGACAGGGGTAATTCACCCCTCCACTTT.

The chain has TRBV5-1 and TRBJ2-1; 8 bases line up with TRBD2. The CDR3 is made up of 16 amino acids. CDR1 is SGHRS, CDR2 YFSETQ, per germline. V trimming: 4 bases; J trimming: 5 bases; junction bases outside the gene matches: 11. The CDR3 DNA reads as TGCGCCAGCAGCCCCTCTGCCAGAGCGGGGGACAATGAGCAGTTCTTC. Translating gives CASSPSARAGDNEQFF.

This clone came up once. The chain has TRBV19 and TRBJ1-1; TRBD1 agrees at 7 bases. This CDR3 comprises 15 residues. Per the germline V gene, CDR1 is LNHDA and CDR2 is SQIVND (reference sequence). V dropped 8 bases and J dropped 8; count of bases not matched to a gene: 17. The CDR3 DNA follows: TGTGCCAGTCGCCCAAGGACAGGTCTAATCTCCGAAGCTTTCTTT. Encoded protein: CASRPRTGLISEAFF.

This sequence joins TRBV19 and TRBJ2-7, with 10 bases lining up with TRBD1. The CDR3 contains 13 residues. Germline lookup yields CDR1 LNHDA and CDR2 SQIVND (reference sequence). Trimming at V came to 7 bases and at J to 3 bases, leaving 3 bases not matched to a gene. The CDR3: CASKGTGDYEQYF. CDR3 sequence (DNA): TGTGCCAGTAAAGGGACAGGGGACTACGAGCAGTACTTC.

This chain uses TRBV9 with TRBJ2-5, with 11 bases aligning to TRBD2. The trim removed 4 bases at V and 1 base at J, leaving 3 bases unmatched. The germline V gene encodes CDR1 SGDLS and CDR2 YYNGEE. The CDR3 consists of 15 residues. CDR3: CASSHSGGVQETQYF. The CDR3 DNA sequence: TGTGCCAGCAGCCATAGCGGGGGGGTCCAAGAGACCCAGTACTTC.

The genes are TRBV28 and TRBJ1-5, with unresolved D. Trimming shortened V by 6 bases and J by 11 bases, and 20 bases separated the two germline ends. CDR3 length: 14 amino acids. Per the germline V gene, CDR1 is MDHEN and CDR2 is SYDVKM. The CDR3 bases are TGTGCCAGCAGCCCTGGGCGCCTTCGAGAGTCCCAGCATTTT. Protein sequence: CASSPGRLRESQHF.

The chain links TRBV30 to TRBJ1-4; no clear D gene. Deletions cut 0 bases from V and 5 bases from J, with 16 bases between. Per germline, CDR1 GTSNPN and CDR2 SVGIG (reference sequence). The CDR3 has 16 amino acids. CDR3 loop: CAWSVLSGLKNEKLFF. The CDR3 bases are TGTGCCTGGAGTGTACTTAGTGGACTAAAGAATGAAAAACTGTTTTTT.

The V gene is TRBV2, the J gene TRBJ1-1; TRBD1 matches at 7 bases. CDR3 length: 12 residues. V lost 3 bases, J lost 8 bases, and 3 bases stayed unmatched. The germline CDR1 and CDR2 sequences are SNHLY and FYNNEI. Here the CDR3 DNA reads TGTGCCAGCAGTGATAGGGGGCCCGAAGCTTTCTTT. It codes for CASSDRGPEAFF.